Each of the 10 T cell receptor beta chains below was sequenced from the same sample in a study of early T cells in non-severe SARS-CoV-2 infection. TCRdb called the 5' RACE reads again in MiXCR, with one record for every CDR3 protein. The data hold about 69,000 distinct CDR3 sequences, with about 10% observed a single time. Sequencing was performed on whole blood, taken at baseline. Receptors originate from an adult who was a healthcare worker with PCR-confirmed SARS-CoV-2 infection or an uninfected control (not recorded which).

This clonotype has at least ten counts. The chain has TRBV12-3 or TRBV12-4 and TRBJ2-1; possibly TRBD2 for D (5 bases). V shed 2 bases and J shed 14 bases, with 13 bases lying between them. The CDR3 has 12 amino acids. The CDR3: CASSLNLGGKFF. The DNA of the CDR3 is TGTGCCAGCAGTTTAAATCTTGGAGGAAAGTTCTTC.

The chain links TRBV25-1 to TRBJ2-7; the match to TRBD2 covers 14 bases. CDR3 length: 15 amino acids. CDR1 and CDR2 from the germline V gene are MGHDK and SYGVNS. V shed 6 bases and J 6 bases; nucleotides not matched to a gene: 7. The CDR3 nucleotides are TGTGCCAGCAGACGACTAGCGGGAGGGCCAAGCGAGCAGTACTTC. As protein: CASRRLAGGPSEQYF.

This clonotype came up many times. This chain links TRBV9 with TRBJ2-7; D gene unclear. This CDR3 has 13 amino acids. Trimming stripped 4 bases from V and 2 bases from J, with 10 bases between. Germline V CDR1 and CDR2: SGDLS, YYNGEE. CDR3: CASSPNSAYEQYF. CDR3 bases: TGTGCCAGCAGCCCCAACTCCGCCTACGAGCAGTACTTC.

Note on this clonotype: The junction departs from the called germline gene at one end, perhaps through a read error. This chain connects TRBV4-2 to TRBJ2-2; a weak D match, TRBD1 (7 bases). The CDR3 extends over 15 amino acids. The germline CDR1 and CDR2 sequences are LGHNA and YNFKEQ. CDR3 residues: CASSQEGQLSGERFF. The CDR3 coding sequence is TGTGCCAGCAGCCAAGAGGGACAGCTTTCGGGGGAGCGGTTTTTT.

This clonotype was seen only a few times. The CDR3 here is CSAPGGTDTQYF. CDR3 DNA sequence: TGCAGTGCCCCCGGGGGCACAGATACGCAGTATTTT. The chain combines TRBV20-1 with TRBJ2-3, with D perhaps matching TRBD2 (5 bases). Looked up from germline, CDR1 is DFQATT and CDR2 is SNEGSKA (reference sequence). The CDR3 loop spans 12 amino acids. V dropped 6 bases and J dropped 1 base, with 8 bases sitting between them.

This clonotype was detected many times. An end of the junction does not agree with germline; a read error may underlie this. The rearrangement joins TRBV24-1 to TRBJ2-3; a weak D match, TRBD1 (6 bases). Germline values: CDR1 KGHDR, CDR2 SFDVKD. CDR3 size: 15 residues. The CDR3 reads CTTSEQGPSTDTQYF. The CDR3 region has the DNA TGTACCACCAGTGAACAGGGCCCTAGCACAGATACGCAGTATTTT.

This clonotype has just a few counts. V and J are TRBV9 and TRBJ1-1; no clear D gene. Trimming left V 0 bases short and J 0 bases short, with 12 bases between. CDR3 length equals 16 residues. CDR1 SGDLS and CDR2 YYNGEE come from the germline V gene. CDR3 DNA: TGTGCCAGCAGCGTAGGTTCGGAAATTTTGAACACTGAAGCTTTCTTT. Protein product: CASSVGSEILNTEAFF.

The V and J genes are TRBV5-1 and TRBJ2-5; a weak D match, TRBD2 (5 bases). V lost 1 base and J 4 bases, leaving 14 bases between the germline ends. Germline CDR1 is SGHRS and CDR2 is YFSETQ. The CDR3 totals 15 residues. CDR3: CASSLSSAGRETQYF. In nucleotides, the CDR3 is TGCGCCAGCAGCTTGAGCTCCGCGGGTAGAGAGACCCAGTACTTC. Based on the CDR3 plus reference TRBV5-1 and TRBJ2-5, the full variable domain is KAGVTQTPRYLIKTRGQQVTLSCSPISGHRSVSWYQQTPGQGLQFLFEYFSETQRNKGNFPGRFSGRQFSNSRSEMNVSTLELGDSALYLCASSLSSAGRETQYFGPGTRLLVL.

This clonotype was observed many times. The V gene is TRBV5-1, the J gene TRBJ1-2; D possibly corresponds to TRBD1 (6 bases). The CDR3 spans 14 residues. The germline V gene encodes CDR1 SGHRS and CDR2 YFSETQ. Trimming pared 4 bases from V and 0 bases from J, leaving 10 bases between. The CDR3 bases are TGCGCCAGCAGCCGGGACACCGCTAACTATGGCTACACCTTC. Residues: CASSRDTANYGYTF.

This clonotype has more than one count but fewer than ten. V gene TRBV7-2 combines with J gene TRBJ2-7; the match to TRBD1 covers 10 bases. This CDR3 comprises 14 residues. Germline assignment: CDR1 SGHTA and CDR2 FQGNSA. V lost 5 bases to trimming and J lost 6 bases; unmatched junction nucleotides: 7. The CDR3 reads CASSADRGAIEQYF. The CDR3 DNA reads TGTGCCAGCAGCGCGGACAGGGGGGCTATCGAGCAGTACTTC.